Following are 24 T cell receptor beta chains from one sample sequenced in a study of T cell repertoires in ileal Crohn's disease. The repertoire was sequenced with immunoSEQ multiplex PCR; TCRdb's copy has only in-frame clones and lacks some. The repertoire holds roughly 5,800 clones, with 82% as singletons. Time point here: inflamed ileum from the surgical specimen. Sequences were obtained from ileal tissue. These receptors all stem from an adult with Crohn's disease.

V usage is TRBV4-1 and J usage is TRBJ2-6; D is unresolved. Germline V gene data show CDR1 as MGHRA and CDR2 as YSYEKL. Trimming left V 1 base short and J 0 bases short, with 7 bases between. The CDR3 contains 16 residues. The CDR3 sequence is CASSQGYTSGANVLTF. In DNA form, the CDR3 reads TGCGCCAGCAGCCAAGGTTACACCTCTGGGGCCAACGTCCTGACTTTC.

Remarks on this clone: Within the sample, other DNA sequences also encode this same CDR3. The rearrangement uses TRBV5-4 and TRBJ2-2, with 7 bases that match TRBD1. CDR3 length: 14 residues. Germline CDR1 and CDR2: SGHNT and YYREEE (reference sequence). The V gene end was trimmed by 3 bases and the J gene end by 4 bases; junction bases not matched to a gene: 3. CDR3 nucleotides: TGTGCCAGCAGCTATTACAGGGGCACCGGGGAGCTGTTTTTT. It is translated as CASSYYRGTGELFF.

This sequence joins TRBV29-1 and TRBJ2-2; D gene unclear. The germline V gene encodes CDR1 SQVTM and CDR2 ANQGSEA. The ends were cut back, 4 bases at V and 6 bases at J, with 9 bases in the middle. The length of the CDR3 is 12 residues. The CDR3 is CSVGDRAGELFF. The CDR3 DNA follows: TGCAGCGTTGGGGATCGCGCCGGGGAGCTGTTTTTT.

The CDR3 coding sequence is TGTGCCAGCAGTCTTATGGGGGAGTACTACGAGCAGTACTTC. Residues: CASSLMGEYYEQYF. This chain links TRBV5-4 with TRBJ2-7; D is perhaps TRBD1 or TRBD2 (5 bases each). This CDR3 has 14 amino acids. Trimming removed 5 bases at V and 3 bases at J, with 15 bases between. Per the germline V gene, CDR1 is SGHNT and CDR2 is YYREEE (reference sequence).

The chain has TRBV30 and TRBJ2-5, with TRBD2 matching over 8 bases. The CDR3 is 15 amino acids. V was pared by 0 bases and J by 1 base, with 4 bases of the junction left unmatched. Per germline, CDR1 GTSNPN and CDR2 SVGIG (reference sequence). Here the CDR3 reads CAWSVQRGFQETQYF. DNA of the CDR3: TGTGCCTGGAGTGTCCAGCGGGGGTTCCAAGAGACCCAGTACTTC.

For the CDR3, the DNA is TGCGCCAGCAGCGCCAGAACTAGAAATAGCAATCAGCCCCAGCATTTT. Protein sequence: CASSARTRNSNQPQHF. The V gene is TRBV5-1, the J gene TRBJ1-5; no reliable D call. CDR1 and CDR2 (germline): SGHRS, YFSETQ. Trimming removed 4 bases from V and 0 bases from J, with 14 bases in between. CDR3 length: 16 amino acids.

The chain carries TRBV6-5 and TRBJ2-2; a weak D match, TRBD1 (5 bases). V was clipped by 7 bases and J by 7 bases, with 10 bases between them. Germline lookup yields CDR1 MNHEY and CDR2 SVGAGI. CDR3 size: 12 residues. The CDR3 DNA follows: TGTGCCAGCACCCCAGACAGCGGGGAGCTGTTTTTT. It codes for CASTPDSGELFF.

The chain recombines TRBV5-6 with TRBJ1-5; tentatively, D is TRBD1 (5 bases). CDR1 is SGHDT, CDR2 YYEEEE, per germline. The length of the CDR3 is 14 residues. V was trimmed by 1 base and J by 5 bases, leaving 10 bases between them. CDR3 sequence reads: CASSLNGRDQPQHF. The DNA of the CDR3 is TGTGCCAGCAGCTTGAATGGCAGGGATCAGCCCCAGCATTTT.

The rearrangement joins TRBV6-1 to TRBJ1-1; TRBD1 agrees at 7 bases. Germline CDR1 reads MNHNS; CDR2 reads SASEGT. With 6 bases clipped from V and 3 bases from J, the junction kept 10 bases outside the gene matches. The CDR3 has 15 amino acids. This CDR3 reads CASSDRQGWDTEAFF. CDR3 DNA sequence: TGTGCCAGCAGCGACCGACAGGGTTGGGACACTGAAGCTTTCTTT.

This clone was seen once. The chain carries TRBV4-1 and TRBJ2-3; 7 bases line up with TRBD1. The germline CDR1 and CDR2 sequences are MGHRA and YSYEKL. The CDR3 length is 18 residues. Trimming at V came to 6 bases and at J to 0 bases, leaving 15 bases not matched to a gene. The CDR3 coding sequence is TGCGCCAGCAGAGACCGGGACAGAGGGTCGTCTAGCACAGATACGCAGTATTTT. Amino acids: CASRDRDRGSSSTDTQYF.

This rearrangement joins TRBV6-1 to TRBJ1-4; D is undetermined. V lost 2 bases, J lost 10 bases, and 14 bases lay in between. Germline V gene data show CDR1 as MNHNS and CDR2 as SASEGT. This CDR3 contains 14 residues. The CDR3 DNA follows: TGTGCCAGCAGTGAATCGCGGGGAGGCGGAAAACTGTTTTTT. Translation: CASSESRGGGKLFF.

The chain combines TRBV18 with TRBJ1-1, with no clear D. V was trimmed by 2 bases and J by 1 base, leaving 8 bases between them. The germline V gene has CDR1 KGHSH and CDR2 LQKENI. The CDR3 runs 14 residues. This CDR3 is CASSPSNANTEAFF. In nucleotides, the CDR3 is TGTGCCAGCTCACCAAGTAACGCGAACACTGAAGCTTTCTTT.

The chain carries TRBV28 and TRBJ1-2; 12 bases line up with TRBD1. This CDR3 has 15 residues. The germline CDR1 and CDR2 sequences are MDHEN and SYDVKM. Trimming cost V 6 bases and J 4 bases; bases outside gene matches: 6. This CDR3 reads CASRPGQGASYGYTF. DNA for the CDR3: TGTGCCAGCAGGCCGGGACAGGGGGCCTCCTATGGCTACACCTTC.

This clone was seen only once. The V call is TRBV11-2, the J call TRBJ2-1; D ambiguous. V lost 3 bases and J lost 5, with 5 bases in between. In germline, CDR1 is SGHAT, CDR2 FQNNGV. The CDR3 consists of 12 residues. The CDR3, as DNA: TGTGCCAGCAGCTTTAGTAACAATGAGCAGTTCTTC. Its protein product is CASSFSNNEQFF.

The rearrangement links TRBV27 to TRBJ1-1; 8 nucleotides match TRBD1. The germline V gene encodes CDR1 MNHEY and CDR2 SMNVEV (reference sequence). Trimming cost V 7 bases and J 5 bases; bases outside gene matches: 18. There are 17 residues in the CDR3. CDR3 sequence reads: CASTPRGQGKRRTEAFF. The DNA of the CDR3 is TGTGCCAGCACCCCCAGGGGGCAGGGGAAACGGAGAACTGAAGCTTTCTTT.

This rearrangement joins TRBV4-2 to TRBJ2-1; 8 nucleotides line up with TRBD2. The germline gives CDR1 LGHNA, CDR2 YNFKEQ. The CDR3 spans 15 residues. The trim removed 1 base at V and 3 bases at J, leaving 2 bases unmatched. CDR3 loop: CASSQVLADYNEQFF. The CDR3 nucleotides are TGTGCCAGCAGCCAAGTACTAGCGGACTACAATGAGCAGTTCTTC.

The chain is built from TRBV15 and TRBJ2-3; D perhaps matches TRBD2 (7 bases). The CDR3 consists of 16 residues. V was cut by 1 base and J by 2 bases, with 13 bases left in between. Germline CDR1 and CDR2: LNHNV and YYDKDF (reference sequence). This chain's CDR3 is CATSRGEGEATDTQYF. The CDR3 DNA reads TGTGCCACCAGCAGAGGGGAGGGGGAGGCCACAGATACGCAGTATTTT.

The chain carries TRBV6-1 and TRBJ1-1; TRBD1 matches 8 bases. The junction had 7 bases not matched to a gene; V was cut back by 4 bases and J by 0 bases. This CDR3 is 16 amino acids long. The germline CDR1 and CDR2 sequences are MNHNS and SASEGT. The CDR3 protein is CASSAPGGVMNTEAFF. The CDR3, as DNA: TGTGCCAGCAGTGCTCCAGGGGGCGTTATGAACACTGAAGCTTTCTTT.

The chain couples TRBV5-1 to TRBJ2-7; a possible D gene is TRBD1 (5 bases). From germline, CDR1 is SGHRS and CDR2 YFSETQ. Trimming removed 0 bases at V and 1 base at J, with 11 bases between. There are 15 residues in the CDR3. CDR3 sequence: CASSLDQGTSYEQYF. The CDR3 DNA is TGCGCCAGCAGCTTGGACCAGGGAACTTCCTACGAGCAGTACTTC. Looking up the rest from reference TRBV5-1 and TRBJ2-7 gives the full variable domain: KAGVTQTPRYLIKTRGQQVTLSCSPISGHRSVSWYQQTPGQGLQFLFEYFSETQRNKGNFPGRFSGRQFSNSRSEMNVSTLELGDSALYLCASSLDQGTSYEQYFGPGTRLTVT.

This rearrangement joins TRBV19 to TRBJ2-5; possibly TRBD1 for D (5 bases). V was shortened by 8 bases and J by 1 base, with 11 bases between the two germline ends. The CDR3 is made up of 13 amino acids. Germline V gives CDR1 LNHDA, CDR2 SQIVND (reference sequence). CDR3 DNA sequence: TGTGCCAGTGGAGAGACAGCCCAAGAGACCCAGTACTTC. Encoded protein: CASGETAQETQYF.

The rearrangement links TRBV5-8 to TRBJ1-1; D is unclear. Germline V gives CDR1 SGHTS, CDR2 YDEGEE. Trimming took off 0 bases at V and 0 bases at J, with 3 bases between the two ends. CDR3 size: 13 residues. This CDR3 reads CASSLALNTEAFF. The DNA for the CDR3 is TGTGCCAGCAGCTTGGCCCTGAACACTGAAGCTTTCTTT. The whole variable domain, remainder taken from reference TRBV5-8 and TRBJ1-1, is EAGVTQSPTHLIKTRGQQATLRCSPISGHTSVYWYQQALGLGLQFLLWYDEGEERNRGNFPPRFSGRQFPNYSSELNVNALELEDSALYLCASSLALNTEAFFGQGTRLTVV.

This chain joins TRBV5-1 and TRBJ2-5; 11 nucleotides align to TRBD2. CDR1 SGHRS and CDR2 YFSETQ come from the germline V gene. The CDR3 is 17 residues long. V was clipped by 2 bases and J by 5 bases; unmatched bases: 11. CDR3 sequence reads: CASSFTNSGGAGETQYF. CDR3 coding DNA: TGCGCCAGCAGCTTTACTAATAGCGGGGGGGCCGGCGAGACCCAGTACTTC.

The CDR3 coding sequence is TGTGCCAGCAGTTACGGCGGGGGGGTGAGGGATACGCAGTATTTT. Translation: CASSYGGGVRDTQYF. The chain carries TRBV6-5 and TRBJ2-3; 9 positions agree with TRBD2. CDR1 is MNHEY, CDR2 SVGAGI, per germline. The CDR3 is made up of 15 amino acids. J gave up 6 bases and V 2 bases, and 6 bases lay outside the gene matches.

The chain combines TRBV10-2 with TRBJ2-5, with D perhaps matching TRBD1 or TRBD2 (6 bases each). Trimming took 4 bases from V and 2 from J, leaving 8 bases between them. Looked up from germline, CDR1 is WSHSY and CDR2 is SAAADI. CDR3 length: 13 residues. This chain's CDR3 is CASSGGTQETQYF. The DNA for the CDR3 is TGCGCCAGCAGTGGCGGGACACAAGAGACCCAGTACTTC.